The next 22 T cell receptor beta chains were all read from a single sample in a study of cytomegalovirus exposure and HLA in healthy donors. It was with 60 Vbeta and 13 Jbeta primers that the PCR ran. Profiling relied on immunoSEQ multiplex PCR, and the TCRdb table lists in-frame clones only, not all of them. The repertoire holds about 200,000 clones, around 83% seen once, with about 2.5% in the top ten. The sequenced sample consisted of PBMCs. The receptors shown here come from a woman aged 40 to 55 in good health and CMV-seronegative.

The chain carries TRBV10-3 and TRBJ2-1; 13 positions agree with TRBD2. The V and J ends lost 4 bases and 7 bases, in that order; junction bases with no gene match: 4. From germline, CDR1 is ENHRY and CDR2 SYGVKD. CDR3 length: 15 amino acids. The CDR3 nucleotides read TGTGCCATCAGTGGAGGACTAGCGGGAGTTAATGAGCAGTTCTTC. This encodes CAISGGLAGVNEQFF.

The gene calls are TRBV6-5 and TRBJ1-2; 10 positions agree with TRBD1. The length of the CDR3 is 15 residues. The J segment lost 5 bases and the V segment lost 0 bases, leaving 3 bases of the junction unmatched. Per germline, CDR1 MNHEY and CDR2 SVGAGI. The CDR3 sequence is CASSYSGQGTYGYTF. For the CDR3, the DNA is TGTGCCAGCAGTTACTCGGGACAGGGGACTTATGGCTACACCTTC.

As to this clone: A junction end diverges from the germline sequence, so it may reflect a read error. This chain joins TRBV10-1 and TRBJ1-1; 8 nucleotides agree with TRBD1. The length of the CDR3 is 15 residues. Germline V gene lookup returns CDR1 WNHNN and CDR2 SYGVQD (reference sequence). Here the CDR3 reads CASSCRGRRNAEAFF. The DNA of the CDR3 is TGCGCCAGCAGCTGCAGGGGGCGAAGGAACGCTGAAGCTTTCTTT.

V gene TRBV6-5 combines with J gene TRBJ2-7, with D possibly being TRBD2 (6 bases). The CDR3 contains 13 residues. V was cut by 2 bases and J by 5 bases, with 10 bases left in between. Germline values: CDR1 MNHEY, CDR2 SVGAGI. The CDR3 DNA sequence: TGTGCCAGCAGTTACGGAGGGTCTGACGAGCAGTACTTC. Translated: CASSYGGSDEQYF.

V is TRBV5-8 and J is TRBJ1-2; D is ambiguous. This CDR3 has 12 amino acids. CDR1 and CDR2 (germline): SGHTS, YDEGEE. With 4 bases removed from V and 0 bases from J, the gap between germline ends came to 4 bases. In DNA, the CDR3 is TGTGCCAGCAGCCCTACTAACTATGGCTACACCTTC. Translating it yields CASSPTNYGYTF.

This clone was seen a single time. The junction departs from germline at one end; a sequencing error may be responsible. The CDR3 DNA is TGTGCCAGCAGCTTGGATCGGGAACCGAATTTC. The encoded protein is CASSLDREPNF. The V and J genes are TRBV5-8 and TRBJ2-7, with a tentative D call TRBD2 (5 bases). The germline V gene has CDR1 SGHTS and CDR2 YDEGEE. The CDR3 is 11 residues long.

This chain uses TRBV5-4 with TRBJ1-2; D is ambiguous. V lost 1 base and J lost 3, with 10 bases in between. Germline CDR1 and CDR2: SGHNT and YYREEE (reference sequence). The CDR3 is 14 amino acids. The DNA of the CDR3 is TGTGCCAGCAGCTTGAGTTGGGCAGACTATGGCTACACCTTC. Its translation is CASSLSWADYGYTF.

The rearrangement uses TRBV19 and TRBJ2-6; D remains unclear. The germline V gene has CDR1 LNHDA and CDR2 SQIVND (reference sequence). This CDR3 comprises 16 residues. V was pared by 3 bases and J by 0 bases, with 9 bases between. The CDR3 region is CASSIGGYSGANVLTF. The CDR3 DNA reads TGTGCCAGTAGTATTGGCGGCTACTCTGGGGCCAACGTCCTGACTTTC.

In this sample, this clone turned up once. The sample holds other DNA sequences that translate to the same CDR3. The chain employs TRBV27 and TRBJ2-1, with 12 bases lining up with TRBD2. This CDR3 contains 15 residues. After removal of 6 bases from V and 3 bases from J, the junction contained 3 bases not matched to a gene. CDR1 is MNHEY, CDR2 SMNVEV, per germline (reference sequence). The CDR3 DNA sequence: TGTGCCAGCAGGTCACTAGCGGGAGGCTACAATGAGCAGTTCTTC. Protein: CASRSLAGGYNEQFF.

V gene TRBV28 combines with J gene TRBJ2-7; 8 bases align to TRBD1. With V trimmed by 10 bases and J by 3 bases, 17 bases remained unmatched. CDR1 MDHEN and CDR2 SYDVKM come from the germline V gene. The CDR3 is 16 amino acids. This CDR3 is CATDRGWQGAFYEQYF. CDR3 DNA sequence: TGTGCCACCGACCGGGGCTGGCAGGGGGCTTTCTACGAGCAGTACTTC.

V gene TRBV7-2 combines with J gene TRBJ1-1; the match to TRBD1 covers 7 bases. CDR1 and CDR2 from the germline V gene are SGHTA and FQGNSA. This CDR3 is built from 13 residues. The ends lost 3 bases at V and 6 bases at J; junction bases unmatched: 4. The DNA of the CDR3 is TGTGCCAGCAGCTTTCCGGGACAGCCTGAAGCTTTCTTT. This sequence encodes CASSFPGQPEAFF.

The V and J genes are TRBV5-1 and TRBJ1-2, with D unresolved. Germline CDR1 SGHRS, CDR2 YFSETQ. The CDR3 covers 15 residues. The V end lost 0 bases, the J end lost 2 bases, and 11 bases lay between the germline ends. Written as DNA, the CDR3 is TGCGCCAGCAGCTTGGTATCCCAGGCGAACTATGGCTACACCTTC. Translation: CASSLVSQANYGYTF.

This chain joins TRBV10-2 and TRBJ2-1; 8 nucleotides agree with TRBD2. V was clipped by 4 bases and J by 7 bases; unmatched bases: 6. Germline assignment: CDR1 WSHSY and CDR2 SAAADI. The length of the CDR3 is 14 residues. CDR3 nucleotides: TGCGCCAGCAGTGTGCCGGGACTAGGGAATGAGCAGTTCTTC. Its protein product is CASSVPGLGNEQFF.

A few counts support this clone. The chain has TRBV2 and TRBJ2-7; a weak D match, TRBD2 (5 bases). V was clipped by 6 bases and J by 0 bases, with 6 bases between them. CDR3 length: 12 residues. Germline CDR1 is SNHLY and CDR2 is FYNNEI. The CDR3 DNA follows: TGTGCCAGCAGGAGGGCCTCCTACGAGCAGTACTTC. Translated: CASRRASYEQYF.

The CDR3 nucleotides are TGTGCCAGCAGCCCGCAGGGGGCGGTGAACACTGAAGCTTTCTTT. Translated: CASSPQGAVNTEAFF. The chain recombines TRBV9 with TRBJ1-1; 8 positions match TRBD1. CDR1 is SGDLS, CDR2 YYNGEE, per germline. The CDR3 is 15 amino acids. With V trimmed by 4 bases and J by 0 bases, 5 bases remained unmatched. Supplemented by reference TRBV9 and TRBJ1-1, the full variable domain reads DSGVTQTPKHLITATGQRVTLRCSPRSGDLSVYWYQQSLDQGLQFLIQYYNGEERAKGNILERFSAQQFPDLHSELNLSSLELGDSALYFCASSPQGAVNTEAFFGQGTRLTVV.

The CDR3 region is CSVSGNTIYF. Written as DNA, the CDR3 is TGCAGCGTCTCTGGAAACACCATATATTTT. The V call is TRBV20-1, the J call TRBJ1-3, with D uncertain. CDR3 size: 10 residues. CDR1 is DFQATT and CDR2 is SNEGSKA in the germline V gene (reference sequence).

In its sample, this clone was seen a few times. DNA for the CDR3: TGTGCCAGCAGTTCCCCTCCCGGGAGTCAAAATGAGCAGTTCTTC. It is translated as CASSSPPGSQNEQFF. The rearrangement joins TRBV27 to TRBJ2-1; tentatively, D is TRBD2 (6 bases). V was clipped by 4 bases and J by 7 bases, with 17 bases between them. CDR1 and CDR2 (germline): MNHEY, SMNVEV (reference sequence). CDR3 size: 15 residues.

CDR3 amino acids: CASSPGTGGSNEKLFF. The CDR3 DNA sequence: TGTGCCAGCAGCCCTGGGACAGGGGGGTCTAATGAAAAACTGTTTTTT. The rearrangement links TRBV11-2 to TRBJ1-4, with 11 positions matching TRBD1. Germline V gene sequence: CDR1 SGHAT, CDR2 FQNNGV. This CDR3 comprises 16 residues. V gave up 5 bases and J gave up 3 bases; unmatched junction bases: 5.

This sequence joins TRBV7-2 and TRBJ1-1, with TRBD1 identical over 7 bases. Looked up from germline, CDR1 is SGHTA and CDR2 is FQGNSA. J was trimmed by 4 bases and V by 1 base; bases with no gene match: 6. The CDR3 consists of 15 residues. CDR3 sequence reads: CASSLDGGGGTEAFF. For the CDR3, the DNA is TGTGCCAGCAGCTTAGATGGAGGGGGCGGCACTGAAGCTTTCTTT.

This clone was picked up one time. The V gene is TRBV7-9, the J gene TRBJ1-4; 12 nucleotides align to TRBD1. Germline trimming cut 7 bases from V and 3 bases from J; bases unmatched to any gene: 12. CDR1 SEHNR and CDR2 FQNEAQ come from the germline V gene (reference sequence). This CDR3 has 18 residues. Written as DNA, the CDR3 is TGTGCCAGCACCAACACAGTGGGACAGGGGGCCCCTAATGAAAAACTGTTTTTT. It is translated as CASTNTVGQGAPNEKLFF.

This CDR3 reads CASSLATGSLRTEAFF. The CDR3, as DNA: TGCGCCAGCAGCTTGGCAACAGGGTCATTGCGGACTGAAGCTTTCTTT. The chain links TRBV5-1 to TRBJ1-1; D may be TRBD1 (6 bases). Germline CDR1 SGHRS, CDR2 YFSETQ. V gave up 0 bases and J gave up 5 bases, with 17 bases separating them. The CDR3 covers 16 residues.

The chain recombines TRBV5-1 with TRBJ2-2; perhaps TRBD2 as D (6 bases). The CDR3 has 15 amino acids. Germline lookup yields CDR1 SGHRS and CDR2 YFSETQ. The V end lost 5 bases, the J end lost 6 bases, and 17 bases lay between the germline ends. The CDR3 DNA sequence: TGCGCCAGCAGTCCGGGAGATCTTTCCCCCGGGGAGCTGTTTTTT. Its protein product is CASSPGDLSPGELFF. The variable domain in full, completed from reference TRBV5-1 and TRBJ2-2, reads KAGVTQTPRYLIKTRGQQVTLSCSPISGHRSVSWYQQTPGQGLQFLFEYFSETQRNKGNFPGRFSGRQFSNSRSEMNVSTLELGDSALYLCASSPGDLSPGELFFGEGSRLTVL.